This TCR beta chain was profiled in a study of T cell responses to AZD1222 COVID-19 vaccine. Assay used: immunoSEQ multiplex PCR; TCRdb lists only in-frame clones, some missing. This sample has about 92,000 clones; under 90% occur once, and the top ten carry approximately 24%. This CDR3 is built from 17 residues. CDR1 MDHEN and CDR2 SYDVKM come from the germline V gene. V was clipped by 6 bases and J by 6 bases, with 23 bases between them. Study-wide findings and caveats: Unmutated variant regions reportedly attract nearly half of all spike-specific TCRs. White British donors predominated, females outnumbered males, and clonal diversity was possibly underestimated. Among vaccine-associated CD4 TCRs, coverage spanned spike, with dominance at 160-218 and 743-854.

Points on this clone: What it recognizes is unknown.

This chain connects TRBV28 to TRBJ2-2; tentatively, D is TRBD2 (7 bases). The receptor was derived from an adult in good health. This material consisted of peripheral blood, taken on day 0 of AZD1222 vaccination. CDR3 residues: CASRLGGRLAAAGELFF. In DNA, the CDR3 is TGTGCCAGCAGGTTAGGGGGGCGTCTAGCGGCGGCCGGGGAGCTGTTTTTT.